Given below is one T cell receptor (beta chain) in context. Its antigen is unknown. Sequenced with the Oncomine TCR Beta short-read assay was DNA taken from cultured CD4+ T cells. TCRdb re-analysed the PCR reads in MiXCR, keeping a single row per CDR3 protein. The sample lists about 4,000 distinct CDR3 sequences, over 20% occurring once. The treatment here: approximately nine-day PBMC culture with coronavirus spike peptide pools or control peptides (ViraFEST assay). ViraFEST enlarged antigen-specific T cell populations with peptide pools and afterwards sequenced TCRs. This sample stems from a study of vaccination and CD4 T cells after COVID-19. Across the whole study: Post-COVID samples had a sampling time that fell a median approximately 93 days after diagnosis (range 35 to 161). Researchers treated cells with overlapping spike peptides taken from SARS-CoV-2, HCoV-NL63, HCoV-OC43 and HCoV-229E. Control cultures were supplied with a CEFX pool, an HIV-1 Nef pool, or no peptide at all.

From germline, CDR1 is MNHEY and CDR2 SMNVEV (reference sequence). The CDR3 spans 15 residues. With 0 bases clipped from V and 1 base from J, the junction kept 2 bases outside the gene matches. Sequenced input: CD4+ T cells from blood, cultured in vitro. This sequence was found in a human donor who had recovered from COVID-19. This sequence joins TRBV27 and TRBJ1-1; 7 bases agree with TRBD1. In DNA form, the CDR3 reads TGTGCCAGCAGTTTATCAGGGGGCTGGAACACTGAAGCTTTCTTT. It encodes CASSLSGGWNTEAFF.